This is a list of T cell receptor beta chains from one sample in a study of response to subunit inactivated influenza vaccine. TCRdb processed the RT-PCR reads anew with MiXCR; each CDR3 protein has one entry. The repertoire holds more than 150,000 distinct CDR3 sequences, about a tenth seen once, with approximately 11% in the top ten. This sample comprised non-naive T cells sorted from PBMCs, obtained on the day of vaccination. These receptors originate from a man aged 50-59 years who received an inactivated influenza vaccine. The conserved cysteine and the conserved F or W are not part of the CDR3 here.

TRBV5-1	TRBJ1-6	ASSYDRGLGSPLH
TRBV5-6	TRBJ2-1	ASSLGGTREQF
TRBV7-9	TRBJ2-1	ASSYGLAFSYNEQF
TRBV20-1	TRBJ2-1	SAAGVGRSGGNEQF
TRBV12-3/TRBV12-4	TRBJ2-1	ASSFSGGYPEQF
TRBV6-2/TRBV6-3	TRBJ1-6	ASRQGANSPLH
TRBV6-5	TRBJ1-1	ASSYRAVNTEAF
TRBV20-1	TRBJ2-5	SATRGGLARGETQY
TRBV5-4	TRBJ2-7	ASSWTGLGEQY
TRBV29-1	TRBJ2-3	SVNPAGGGTDTQY
TRBV4-2	TRBJ1-5	ASSQRTGGNQPQH
TRBV6-1	TRBJ2-1	AGRLAGSYNEQF
TRBV11-2	TRBJ2-6	ASSSTLGQSSGANVLT
TRBV29-1	TRBJ2-3	SVEVPVGTDTQY
TRBV6-4	TRBJ1-1	ASSDSPDGNTEAF
TRBV5-5	TRBJ2-7	ASSLVGTASYEQY
TRBV28	TRBJ1-5	ASSLGVPNQPQH
TRBV6-2/TRBV6-3	TRBJ1-6	ASTRDSSYNSPLH
TRBV12-5	TRBJ2-1	ASAPLHRGFYNEQF
TRBV5-6	TRBJ2-7	ASSSTVSYEQY
TRBV7-8	TRBJ1-2	ASRLGGYEGLGYT
TRBV28	TRBJ2-2	ASTGTVVTGELF
TRBV5-1	TRBJ1-2	ASSSTQGDGYT
TRBV12-3/TRBV12-4	TRBJ2-1	ASTIHLTSGEQF
TRBV28	TRBJ2-6	ASSGTNVLT
TRBV27	TRBJ2-3	ASMVQRGDTQY
TRBV20-1	TRBJ2-3	SARDWEASLTDTQY
TRBV5-1	TRBJ2-1	ASSLWDPYNEQF
TRBV6-2/TRBV6-3	TRBJ1-6	ASRDRENSPLH
TRBV6-4	TRBJ2-1	ASSDGGRQNEQF
TRBV7-2	TRBJ2-7	ASSLVTSGNYEQY
TRBV12-3/TRBV12-4	TRBJ1-1	ASTQGRAEAF